This T cell receptor beta chain is drawn from a study of blood T cells in healthy people across ages. Findings of the study overall: PBMCs left unsorted prevented a conclusive naive versus antigen-experienced comparison.

Aged roughly 6 to 90, donors were systemically healthy Caucasians from Russia. Researchers isolated at least 7 million PBMCs per sample. This clonotype was seen a handful of times. What it recognizes is unknown. For the second PCR, which ran for roughly 7 to 11 cycles, a sample-barcoded 5' primer and a J-beta primer mix were used. TCRdb redid the calling of the 5' RACE reads with MiXCR, one entry per CDR3 protein. The sample holds about 1.1 million distinct CDR3 sequences, 35% to 40% seen once. The V and J ends lost 1 base and 5 bases respectively, with 7 bases between them. Germline V lookup: CDR1 DFQATT, CDR2 SNEGSKA (reference sequence). CDR3 size: 12 residues.

What was sequenced was blood. This receptor was identified in a man between 18 and 29 years old in good health. V gene TRBV20-1 combines with J gene TRBJ2-3; D might be TRBD2 (6 bases). The CDR3 loop reads CSARAGEDTQYF. In DNA form, the CDR3 reads TGCAGTGCTAGAGCGGGGGAAGATACGCAGTATTTT.